The 6 T cell receptor beta chains below were found in one sample sequenced in a study of vaccination effects on CD4 cells after COVID-19. Culturing for roughly 9 days preceded CD4+ T cell isolation. Two-dose BNT162b2 or mRNA-1273 vaccination was given to participants. TCRdb's table, derived via immunoSEQ multiplex PCR, lists solely in-frame clones and lacks some. The repertoire has approximately 47,000 clones, around 70% of them found once; the top ten carry around 7%. These receptors have no known antigen. The sample was CD4+ T cells from PBMCs cultured without peptide, taken after COVID-19 vaccination. These receptors all come from a human donor who received a COVID-19 vaccine.

V gene TRBV3-1 (or the pseudogene TRBV3-2) combines with J gene TRBJ1-5; 8 positions agree with TRBD1. Germline CDR1 is LGHDT and CDR2 is YNNKEL (reference sequence). J was trimmed by 6 bases and V by 5 bases; bases with no gene match: 12. The CDR3 runs 16 residues. The CDR3 loop reads CASSWGQAGLSQPQHF. CDR3 coding DNA: TGTGCCAGCAGCTGGGGACAGGCGGGGCTCAGTCAGCCCCAGCATTTT.

The V call is TRBV6-4, the J call TRBJ1-1, with D hard to call. The ends were cut back, 2 bases at V and 11 bases at J, with 12 bases in the middle. Germline CDR1 reads MRHNA; CDR2 reads SNTAGT. The CDR3 loop spans 12 amino acids. For the CDR3, the DNA is TGTGCCAGCAGTGACCCGAGGGTGGGGGCTTTCTTT. Protein: CASSDPRVGAFF.

The V and J genes are TRBV7-9 and TRBJ2-7; the D is unclear. The germline V and J ends were trimmed by 1 base and 4 bases, with 14 bases remaining between them. Germline CDR1 reads SEHNR; CDR2 reads FQNEAQ (reference sequence). This CDR3 is built from 15 residues. CDR3 bases: TGTGCCAGCAGCTTAGTCCAAGCCCTAGAATACGAGCAGTACTTC. Amino acid sequence: CASSLVQALEYEQYF.

This clone was seen only a few times. The V and J genes are TRBV10-2 and TRBJ1-2; the match to TRBD1 covers 8 bases. Germline V gene sequence: CDR1 WSHSY, CDR2 SAAADI. V trimming: 5 bases; J trimming: 4 bases; junction bases outside the gene matches: 6. The CDR3 totals 14 residues. In DNA, the CDR3 is TGCGCCAGCAGTCCTGAGGGGACAGGCTATGGCTACACCTTC. It encodes CASSPEGTGYGYTF.

The chain uses TRBV5-1 and TRBJ1-1; D may be TRBD1 (6 bases). Looked up from germline, CDR1 is SGHRS and CDR2 is YFSETQ. V shed 0 bases and J shed 1 base, with 13 bases lying between them. CDR3 length: 16 amino acids. The CDR3 region is CASSLEPTGTNTEAFF. The CDR3 DNA follows: TGCGCCAGCAGCTTGGAGCCCACAGGGACGAACACTGAAGCTTTCTTT.

This clone was seen a few times. The rearrangement joins TRBV23-1 to TRBJ1-1, with no clear D. TRBV23-1 is recorded as an ORF, its role being uncertain. The ends were cut back, 3 bases at V and 3 bases at J, with 8 bases in the middle. This CDR3 has 13 residues. DNA for the CDR3: TGCGCCAGCAGTCAGGGAGATTACACTGAAGCTTTCTTT. Translated, it gives CASSQGDYTEAFF.